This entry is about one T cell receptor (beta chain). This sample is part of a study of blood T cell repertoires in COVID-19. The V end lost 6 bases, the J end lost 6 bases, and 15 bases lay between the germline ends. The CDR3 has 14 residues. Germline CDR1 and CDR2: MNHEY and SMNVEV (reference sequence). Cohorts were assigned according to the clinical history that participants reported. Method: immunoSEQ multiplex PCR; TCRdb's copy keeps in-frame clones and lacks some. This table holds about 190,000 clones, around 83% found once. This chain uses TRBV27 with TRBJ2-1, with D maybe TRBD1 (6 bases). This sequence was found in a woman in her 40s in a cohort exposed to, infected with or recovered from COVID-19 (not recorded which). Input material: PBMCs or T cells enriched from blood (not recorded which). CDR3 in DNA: TGTGCCAGCAGGCGGAAAGGACAGTCCAATGAGCAGTTCTTC. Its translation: CASRRKGQSNEQFF.